This TCR beta chain stems from a study of blood T cell repertoires in COVID-19. The wider study: In each case, the material was cDNA or gDNA derived from T cells, B-cell-depleted T cells, or PBMCs.

The protocol was immunoSEQ multiplex PCR, while the TCRdb copy is restricted to in-frame clones and leaves out a portion. Of about 240,000 clones in the sample, around 86% were seen once. CDR1 is SEHNR and CDR2 is FQNEAQ in the germline V gene (reference sequence). There are 15 residues in the CDR3. Trimming took 5 bases from V and 6 from J; bases not matched to a gene: 12. The rearrangement uses TRBV7-9 and TRBJ1-1; 7 bases are shared with TRBD1. The receptor was derived from an older woman with active or convalescent COVID-19. Sequences were obtained from peripheral blood. CDR3 sequence: CASSAPSVGQPEAFF. In DNA, the CDR3 is TGTGCCAGCAGCGCCCCTAGCGTGGGACAGCCTGAAGCTTTCTTT.